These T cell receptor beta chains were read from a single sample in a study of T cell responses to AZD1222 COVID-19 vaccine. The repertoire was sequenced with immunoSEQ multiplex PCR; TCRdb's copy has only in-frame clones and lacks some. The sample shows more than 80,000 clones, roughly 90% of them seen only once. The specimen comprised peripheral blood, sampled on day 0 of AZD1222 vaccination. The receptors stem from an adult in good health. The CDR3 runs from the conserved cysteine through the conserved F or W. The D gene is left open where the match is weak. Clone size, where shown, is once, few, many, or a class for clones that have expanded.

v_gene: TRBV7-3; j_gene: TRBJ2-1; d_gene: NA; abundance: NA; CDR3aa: CASSNGGRGEQFF; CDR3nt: TGTGCCAGCTCAAACGGGGGTAGGGGTGAGCAGTTCTTC
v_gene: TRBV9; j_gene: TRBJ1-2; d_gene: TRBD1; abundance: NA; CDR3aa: CASSPQGYGGYTF; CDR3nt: TGTGCCAGCAGCCCACAGGGGTATGGTGGCTACACCTTC
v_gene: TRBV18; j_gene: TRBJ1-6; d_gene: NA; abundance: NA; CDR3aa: CASSPIGPNSPLHF; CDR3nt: TGTGCCAGCTCACCGATAGGACCGAATTCACCCCTCCACTTT
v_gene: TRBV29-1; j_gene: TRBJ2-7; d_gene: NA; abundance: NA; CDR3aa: CSVGLQGGDEQYF; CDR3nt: TGCAGCGTTGGCTTGCAGGGAGGAGACGAGCAGTACTTC
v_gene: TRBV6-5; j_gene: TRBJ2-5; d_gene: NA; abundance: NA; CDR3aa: CATSRSRETQYF; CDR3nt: TGTGCCACTTCACGGTCCAGGGAGACCCAGTACTTC
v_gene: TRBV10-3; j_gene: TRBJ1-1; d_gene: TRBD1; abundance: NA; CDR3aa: CAIRQGRDTEAFF; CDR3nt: TGTGCCATTCGACAGGGGCGAGACACTGAAGCTTTCTTT
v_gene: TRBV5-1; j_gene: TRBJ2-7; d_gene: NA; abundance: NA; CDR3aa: CASSFSWGYEHEQYF; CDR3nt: TGCGCCAGCAGCTTCTCCTGGGGCTATGAACACGAGCAGTACTTC
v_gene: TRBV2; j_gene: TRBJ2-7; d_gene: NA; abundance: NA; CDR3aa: CASSDPIEGVQYF; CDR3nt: TGTGCCAGCAGTGATCCGATAGAAGGGGTGCAGTACTTC
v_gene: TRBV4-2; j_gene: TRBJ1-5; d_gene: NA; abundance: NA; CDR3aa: CASSQDNVVRSNQPQHF; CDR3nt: TGTGCCAGCAGCCAAGATAATGTGGTCAGATCGAATCAGCCCCAGCATTTT
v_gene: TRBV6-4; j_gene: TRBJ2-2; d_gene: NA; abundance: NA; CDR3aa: CASSLQGTGELFF; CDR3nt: TGTGCCAGCAGTCTACAAGGCACCGGGGAGCTGTTTTTT
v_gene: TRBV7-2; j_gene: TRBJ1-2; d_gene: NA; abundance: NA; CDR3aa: CASSTMWTDYGYTF; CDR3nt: TGTGCCAGCAGCACCATGTGGACGGACTATGGCTACACCTTC
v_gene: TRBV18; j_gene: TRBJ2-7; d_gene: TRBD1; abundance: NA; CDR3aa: CASSPLGQGREQYF; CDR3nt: TGTGCCAGCTCACCTCTGGGACAGGGCCGCGAGCAGTACTTC
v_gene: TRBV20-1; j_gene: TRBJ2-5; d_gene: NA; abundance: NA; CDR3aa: CSASGTGVLAETQYF; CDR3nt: TGCAGTGCTAGTGGTACGGGGGTCCTAGCGGAGACCCAGTACTTC
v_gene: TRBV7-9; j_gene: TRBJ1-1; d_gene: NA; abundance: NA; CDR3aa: CASSLGVVREAFF; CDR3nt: TGTGCCAGCAGCTTAGGGGTGGTACGTGAAGCTTTCTTT
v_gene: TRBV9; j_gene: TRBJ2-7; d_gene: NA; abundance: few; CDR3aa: CASSVEPGSEQYF; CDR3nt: TGTGCCAGCAGCGTAGAGCCGGGAAGCGAGCAGTACTTC
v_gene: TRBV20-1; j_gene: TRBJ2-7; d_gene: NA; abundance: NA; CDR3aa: CSASPWDSNPTYEQYF; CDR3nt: TGCAGTGCTAGTCCCTGGGACTCTAACCCCACCTACGAGCAGTACTTC
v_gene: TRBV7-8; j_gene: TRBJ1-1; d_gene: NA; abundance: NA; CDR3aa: CASSFRGGTEAFF; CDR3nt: TGTGCCAGCAGCTTTCGCGGGGGCACTGAAGCTTTCTTT
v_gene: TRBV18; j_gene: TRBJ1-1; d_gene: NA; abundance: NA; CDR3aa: CASSPSLGEGTKAFF; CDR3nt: TGTGCCAGCTCACCCTCACTGGGGGAGGGGACAAAAGCTTTCTTT
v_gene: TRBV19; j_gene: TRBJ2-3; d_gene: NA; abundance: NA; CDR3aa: CASSIYSVSTDTQYF; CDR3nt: TGTGCCAGTAGTATTTACTCCGTTAGCACAGATACGCAGTATTTT
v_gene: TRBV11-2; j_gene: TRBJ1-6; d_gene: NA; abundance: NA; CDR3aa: CASSLNPPPNSPLHF; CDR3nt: TGTGCCAGCAGCTTAAACCCGCCCCCTAATTCACCCCTCCACTTT
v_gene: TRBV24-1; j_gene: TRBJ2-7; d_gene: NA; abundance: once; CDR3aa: CATSETWGKQYF; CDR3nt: TGTGCCACCAGTGAAACGTGGGGGAAGCAGTACTTC
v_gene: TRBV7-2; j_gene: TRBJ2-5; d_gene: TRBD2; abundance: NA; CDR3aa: CASSFRGVAGRQTQYF; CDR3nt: TGTGCCAGCAGCTTCCGGGGGGTAGCGGGGAGGCAGACCCAGTACTTC
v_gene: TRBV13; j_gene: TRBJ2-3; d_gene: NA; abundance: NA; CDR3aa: CASSPDFGGDTQYF; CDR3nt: TGTGCCAGCAGCCCAGACTTCGGGGGCGATACGCAGTATTTT
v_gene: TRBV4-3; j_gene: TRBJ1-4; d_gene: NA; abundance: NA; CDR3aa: CASSQGPVTGRTNEKLFF; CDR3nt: TGCGCCAGCAGCCAAGGTCCCGTGACGGGCCGAACAAATGAAAAACTGTTTTTT
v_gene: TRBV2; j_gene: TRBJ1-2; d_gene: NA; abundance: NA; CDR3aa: CASRANSYGYTF; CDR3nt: TGTGCCAGCAGGGCCAACAGCTATGGCTACACCTTC
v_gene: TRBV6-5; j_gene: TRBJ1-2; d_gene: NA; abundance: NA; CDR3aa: CASSPVVNYGYTF; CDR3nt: TGTGCCAGCAGCCCGGTCGTTAACTATGGCTACACCTTC
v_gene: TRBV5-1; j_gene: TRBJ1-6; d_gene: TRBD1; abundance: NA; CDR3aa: CASSSSDRGSTPLHF; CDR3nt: TGCGCCAGCAGCTCTTCCGACAGGGGGTCTACACCCCTCCACTTT
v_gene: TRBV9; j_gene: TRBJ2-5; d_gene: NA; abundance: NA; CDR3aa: CASSVGGQKETQYF; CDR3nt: TGTGCCAGCAGCGTAGGCGGTCAAAAAGAGACCCAGTACTTC
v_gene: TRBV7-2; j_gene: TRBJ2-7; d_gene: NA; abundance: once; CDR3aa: CASSRSSYEQYF; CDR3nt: TGTGCCAGCAGCCGGTCGAGCTACGAGCAGTACTTC
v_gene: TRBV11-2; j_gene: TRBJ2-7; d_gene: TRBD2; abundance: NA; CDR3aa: CASSSASGATYEQYF; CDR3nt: TGTGCCAGCAGTTCCGCTAGCGGGGCCACCTACGAGCAGTACTTC
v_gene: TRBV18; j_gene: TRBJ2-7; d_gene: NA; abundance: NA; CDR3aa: CASSPPMPYEQYF; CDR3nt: TGTGCCAGCTCACCACCCATGCCCTACGAGCAGTACTTC
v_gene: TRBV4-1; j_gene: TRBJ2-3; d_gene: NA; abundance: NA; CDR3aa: CASSRKGLSLSTDTQYF; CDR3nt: TGCGCCAGCAGCCGCAAGGGGCTTTCCCTCAGCACAGATACGCAGTATTTT
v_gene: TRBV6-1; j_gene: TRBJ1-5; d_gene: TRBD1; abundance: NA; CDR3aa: CASSEVGTASNQPQHF; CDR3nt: TGTGCCAGCAGTGAAGTCGGGACAGCTAGCAATCAGCCCCAGCATTTT
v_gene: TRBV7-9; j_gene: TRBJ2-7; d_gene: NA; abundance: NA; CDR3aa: CASGGAYEQYF; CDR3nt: TGTGCCTCCGGGGGAGCCTACGAGCAGTACTTC
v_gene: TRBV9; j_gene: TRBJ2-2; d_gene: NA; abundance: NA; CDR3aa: CASSVGQRGTGELFF; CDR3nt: TGTGCCAGCAGCGTAGGGCAACGGGGTACCGGGGAGCTGTTTTTT
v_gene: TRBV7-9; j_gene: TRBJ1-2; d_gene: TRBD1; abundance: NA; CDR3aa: CASRGQGARGYTF; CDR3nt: TGTGCCAGCAGGGGACAGGGGGCGCGCGGCTACACCTTC
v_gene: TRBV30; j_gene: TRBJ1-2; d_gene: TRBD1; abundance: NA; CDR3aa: CAWNRDSLFYGYTF; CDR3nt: TGTGCCTGGAATAGGGACAGTCTATTCTATGGCTACACCTTC
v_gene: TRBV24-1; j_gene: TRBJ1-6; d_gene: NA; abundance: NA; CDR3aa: CATSDLNSPLHF; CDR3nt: TGTGCCACCAGTGACCTTAATTCACCCCTCCACTTT
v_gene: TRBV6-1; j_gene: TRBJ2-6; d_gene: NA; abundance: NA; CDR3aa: CASSEIIPAWGANVLTF; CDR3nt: TGTGCCAGCAGTGAAATTATTCCGGCTTGGGGGGCCAACGTCCTGACTTTC
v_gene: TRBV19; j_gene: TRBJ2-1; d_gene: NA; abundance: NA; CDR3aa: CASSAFNPKNEQFF; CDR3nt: TGTGCCAGTAGCGCTTTTAATCCAAAAAATGAGCAGTTCTTC
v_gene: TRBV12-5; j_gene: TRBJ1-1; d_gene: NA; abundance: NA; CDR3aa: CASGFDGVTEAFF; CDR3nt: TGTGCTAGTGGTTTCGACGGGGTCACTGAAGCTTTCTTT
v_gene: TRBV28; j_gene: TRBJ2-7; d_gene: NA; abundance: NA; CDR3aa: CASSTGGAELAYEQYF; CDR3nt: TGTGCCAGCAGTACTGGGGGGGCAGAGCTAGCCTACGAGCAGTACTTC
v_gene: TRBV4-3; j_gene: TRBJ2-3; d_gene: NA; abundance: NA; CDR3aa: CASSPPPIDTQYF; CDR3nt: TGCGCCAGCAGCCCCCCCCCTATAGATACGCAGTATTTT
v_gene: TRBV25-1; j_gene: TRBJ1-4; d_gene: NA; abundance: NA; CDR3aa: CASSEYRDNEKLFF; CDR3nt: TGTGCCAGCAGTGAATACAGAGATAATGAAAAACTGTTTTTT
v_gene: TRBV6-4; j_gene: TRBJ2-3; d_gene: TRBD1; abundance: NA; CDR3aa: CASSKGQGADTQYF; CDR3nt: TGTGCCAGCAGTAAGGGACAGGGGGCTGATACGCAGTATTTT
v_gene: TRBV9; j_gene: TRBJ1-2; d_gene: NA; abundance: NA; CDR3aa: CASSVASRQIYGYTF; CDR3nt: TGTGCCAGCAGCGTAGCGAGCAGACAAATCTATGGCTACACCTTC
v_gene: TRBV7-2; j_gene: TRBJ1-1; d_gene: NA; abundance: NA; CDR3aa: CASSLTGPEAFF; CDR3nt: TGTGCCAGCAGCCTGACAGGACCTGAAGCTTTCTTT
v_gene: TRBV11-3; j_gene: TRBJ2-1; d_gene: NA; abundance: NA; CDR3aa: CASSLGPGHSGVNEQFF; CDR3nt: TGTGCCAGCAGCTTAGGTCCCGGACACTCGGGAGTCAATGAGCAGTTCTTC
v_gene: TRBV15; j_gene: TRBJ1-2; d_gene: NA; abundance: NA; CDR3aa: CATSRDLADGYTF; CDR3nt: TGTGCCACCAGCAGAGATTTGGCGGATGGCTACACCTTC
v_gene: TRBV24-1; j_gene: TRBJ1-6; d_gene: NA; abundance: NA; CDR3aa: CATSETGIVSDNSPLHF; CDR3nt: TGTGCCACCAGTGAGACAGGTATTGTCTCGGATAATTCACCCCTCCACTTT